Included here is one T cell receptor (beta chain) sequence, with context. This entry belongs to a study of blood T cell repertoires in COVID-19. About the research overall: From the United States, Italy and Spain came samples of acute and convalescent COVID-19. T cells, B-cell-depleted T cells, or PBMCs provided the cDNA or gDNA that served as material.

V shed 9 bases, J shed 5 bases, and the junction held 14 bases outside the gene matches. This CDR3 spans 16 amino acids. Germline V gene data show CDR1 as ENHRY and CDR2 as SYGVKD. Original data processing: Quantification of nucleated cells was approximated via reference gene primer amplification. Only in-frame clones appear in the TCRdb table, and some are missing; sequencing was by immunoSEQ multiplex PCR. V, J and clone size are taken as reported in that table, and D and trimming were inferred from the DNA itself. The data hold 150,000 or so clones, with 70% to 90% observed a single time. While infection was still active, Seattle patients were enrolled and then followed longitudinally.

Sequenced sample: peripheral blood. The V call is TRBV10-3, the J call TRBJ1-5, with 9 bases lining up with TRBD1. The sequence was obtained from an older woman with COVID-19, enrolled during active disease. CDR3 residues: CAMNNGDRDTDQPQHF. The CDR3 DNA sequence: TGTGCCATGAATAACGGGGACAGGGACACCGATCAGCCCCAGCATTTT.